The 8 T cell receptor beta chains below were found in one sample sequenced in a study of early T cells in non-severe SARS-CoV-2 infection. TCRdb re-called the 5' RACE reads with MiXCR, one entry per CDR3 protein. The profile shows about 90,000 distinct CDR3 sequences, approximately 15% of them singletons. The sequenced sample consisted of whole blood. Source of these receptors: an adult who was a healthcare worker with PCR-confirmed SARS-CoV-2 infection or an uninfected control (not recorded which).

The rearrangement links TRBV12-5 to TRBJ2-3, with D possibly TRBD1 on 6 matching bases. CDR1 is LGHNT and CDR2 is FRNRAP in the germline V gene. This CDR3 has 14 residues. Trimming pared 2 bases from V and 3 bases from J, leaving 9 bases between. As DNA, the CDR3 is TGTGCTAGTGGTTTGAACAGGGTTACAGATACGCAGTATTTT. This codes for CASGLNRVTDTQYF. Full variable domain (remainder filled in from reference TRBV12-5 and TRBJ2-3): DARVTQTPRHKVTEMGQEVTMRCQPILGHNTVFWYRQTMMQGLELLAYFRNRAPLDDSGMPKDRFSAEMPDATLATLKIQPSEPRDSAVYFCASGLNRVTDTQYFGPGTRLTVL.

This clonotype was recorded many times. V is TRBV4-1 and J is TRBJ2-3; perhaps TRBD2 as D (5 bases). The CDR3 extends over 14 amino acids. Germline V CDR1 and CDR2: MGHRA, YSYEKL. Deletions cut 2 bases from V and 3 bases from J, with 9 bases between. The CDR3 here is CASSQSLATDTQYF. CDR3 DNA: TGCGCCAGCAGCCAATCTCTAGCTACAGATACGCAGTATTTT.

This clonotype was counted ten times or more. The chain carries TRBV6-6 and TRBJ2-3; D not resolved. The CDR3 totals 15 residues. The germline CDR1 and CDR2 sequences are MNHNY and SVGAGI (reference sequence). Trimming removed 0 bases from V and 3 bases from J, with 10 bases in between. The CDR3 reads CASSYSGLGTDTQYF. DNA of the CDR3: TGTGCCAGCAGTTACTCAGGCCTAGGGACAGATACGCAGTATTTT.

This clonotype was picked up a small number of times. This rearrangement joins TRBV5-1 to TRBJ2-7; the D gene is possibly TRBD1 (6 bases). The CDR3 length is 13 residues. V was clipped by 2 bases and J by 1 base, with 7 bases between them. Germline-derived CDR1 and CDR2 are SGHRS and YFSETQ. The DNA for the CDR3 is TGCGCCAGCAGCTTCGACAGGTCCTACGAGCAGTACTTC. Amino acid sequence: CASSFDRSYEQYF.

There are a few counts of this clonotype. The chain uses TRBV7-6 and TRBJ2-1; weak D call: TRBD2 (6 bases). The V gene's germline CDR1 is SGHVS and CDR2 FNYEAQ. This CDR3 is built from 15 residues. The V end was cut by 1 base, the J end by 4 bases, with 11 bases between. Written as DNA, the CDR3 is TGTGCCAGCAGCTTAGGGATAGCGGAGTACAATGAGCAGTTCTTC. It specifies CASSLGIAEYNEQFF. The whole variable domain, filled in from reference TRBV7-6 and TRBJ2-1, reads GAGVSQSPRYKVTKRGQDVALRCDPISGHVSLYWYRQALGQGPEFLTYFNYEAQQDKSGLPNDRFSAERPEGSISTLTIQRTEQRDSAMYRCASSLGIAEYNEQFFGPGTRLTVL.

This clonotype was picked up a small number of times. The V and J genes are TRBV12-3 or TRBV12-4 and TRBJ2-1; D is perhaps TRBD1 (5 bases). V gave up 7 bases and J gave up 3 bases, with 10 bases separating them. This CDR3 spans 13 amino acids. In nucleotides, the CDR3 is TGTGCCAGCAAACGCGACAGCTACAATGAGCAGTTCTTC. Translating gives CASKRDSYNEQFF.

This clonotype was observed many times. The chain is built from TRBV10-2 and TRBJ2-7; TRBD2 agrees at 12 bases. The ends lost 3 bases at V and 1 base at J; junction bases unmatched: 1. From germline, CDR1 is WSHSY and CDR2 SAAADI. The length of the CDR3 is 15 residues. Here the CDR3 DNA reads TGCGCCAGCAGTGACGGACTAGCGGGGTCCTACGAGCAGTACTTC. Translation gives CASSDGLAGSYEQYF.

V is TRBV30 and J is TRBJ2-1; D might be TRBD2 (5 bases). This CDR3 is built from 16 residues. The V end was cut by 1 base, the J end by 1 base, with 14 bases between. Germline V gene data show CDR1 as GTSNPN and CDR2 as SVGIG (reference sequence). In DNA, the CDR3 is TGTGCCTGGAGTGGGGCCCGCGCGGGTTCCTACAATGAGCAGTTCTTC. Encoded protein: CAWSGARAGSYNEQFF.